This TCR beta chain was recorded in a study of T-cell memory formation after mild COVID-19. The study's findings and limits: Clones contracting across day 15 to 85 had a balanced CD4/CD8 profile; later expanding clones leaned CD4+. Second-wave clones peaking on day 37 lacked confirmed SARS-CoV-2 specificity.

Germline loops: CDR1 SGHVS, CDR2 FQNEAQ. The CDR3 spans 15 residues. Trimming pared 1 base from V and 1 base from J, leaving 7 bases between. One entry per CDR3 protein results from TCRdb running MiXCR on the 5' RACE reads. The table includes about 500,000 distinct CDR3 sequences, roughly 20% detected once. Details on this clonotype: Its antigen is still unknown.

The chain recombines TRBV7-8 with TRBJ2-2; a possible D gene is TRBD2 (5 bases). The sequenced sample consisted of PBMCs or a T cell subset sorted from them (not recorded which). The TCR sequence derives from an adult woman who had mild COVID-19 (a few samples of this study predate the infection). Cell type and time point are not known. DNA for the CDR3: TGTGCCAGCAGCTTAGGACTACTGAACACCGGGGAGCTGTTTTTT. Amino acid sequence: CASSLGLLNTGELFF.